In its sample, the clone carrying this T cell receptor beta chain was seen many times. RNA transcripts were the template, and TCR beta CDR3 regions were amplified from them. The first-round RT-PCR employed HTBI primers together with the Qiagen OneStep RT-PCR kit. A multiplex PCR was then performed as the second round. Each CDR3 protein gets one entry after TCRdb re-called the multiplex PCR reads with MiXCR. This sample yields more than 550,000 distinct CDR3 sequences, of which under 50% are seen a single time; more than 3% belongs to the top ten. The sample originates from a study of Graves' ophthalmopathy and Graves' hyperthyroidism. CDR1 and CDR2 (germline): LNHDA, SQIVND (reference sequence). The CDR3 spans 15 residues. Trimming shortened V by 7 bases and J by 0 bases, and 13 bases separated the two germline ends.

The clonotype comes from an adult man with Graves' ophthalmopathy. Sequenced input: peripheral blood. The V and J genes are TRBV19 and TRBJ1-3; the D gene is possibly TRBD1 (5 bases). CDR3 in amino acids: CASKLTDSSGNTIYF. The DNA of the CDR3 is TGTGCCAGTAAACTGACTGACAGCTCTGGAAACACCATATATTTT.